This T cell receptor (beta chain) was identified during a study of technical replicates of blood from a handful of donors. This clone was recorded only once. Generated by immunoSEQ multiplex PCR, the TCRdb table keeps only in-frame clones and is missing some. The sample has 65,000 to 85,000 clones, just over 90% seen once. The TCR sequence derives from a human donor in good health. Material: T cells isolated from PBMCs.

In DNA form, the CDR3 reads TGTGCCAGCAGTCCGACGGGACTAGCGGATGAGCAGTTCTTC. Protein: CASSPTGLADEQFF. J is TRBJ2-1 and V is TRBV6-6, with 11 positions matching TRBD2. V was pared by 5 bases and J by 8 bases, with 5 bases of the junction left unmatched. The germline gives CDR1 MNHNY, CDR2 SVGAGI (reference sequence). The CDR3 contains 14 residues.